This entry lists 27 T cell receptor beta chains sequenced from one sample in a study of blood T cell repertoires in COVID-19. Some clones are missing from TCRdb's copy, which holds only in-frame ones; the method was immunoSEQ multiplex PCR. The repertoire holds approximately 220,000 clones, with roughly 85% as singletons. The sequenced sample consisted of PBMCs or T cells enriched from blood (not recorded which). The receptor source for this set is a man between 40 and 49 years old who had recovered from COVID-19.

The gene calls are TRBV3-1 (or the pseudogene TRBV3-2) and TRBJ2-1; 7 bases agree with TRBD1. CDR1 LGHDT and CDR2 YNNKEL come from the germline V gene (reference sequence). V was pared by 0 bases and J by 3 bases, with 2 bases of the junction left unmatched. The length of the CDR3 is 15 residues. The CDR3 DNA reads as TGTGCCAGCAGCCAAGATACAGGGGACTACAATGAGCAGTTCTTC. Translated, it gives CASSQDTGDYNEQFF.

This CDR3 reads CASSLDYYEQYF. In DNA, the CDR3 is TGTGCCAGCAGCTTGGACTACTACGAGCAGTACTTC. The chain joins TRBV7-9 to TRBJ2-7, with a possible D match to TRBD2 (6 bases). V gave up 3 bases and J gave up 3 bases, with 6 bases separating them. CDR3 length: 12 amino acids. Germline V gives CDR1 SEHNR, CDR2 FQNEAQ (reference sequence).

The V call is TRBV2, the J call TRBJ2-7, with 7 bases fitting TRBD2. The germline CDR1 and CDR2 sequences are SNHLY and FYNNEI. This CDR3 spans 14 amino acids. V shed 4 bases and J 1 base; nucleotides not matched to a gene: 4. Written as DNA, the CDR3 is TGTGCCAGCAGTGTACTAGCGAGATCCTACGAGCAGTACTTC. Translation gives CASSVLARSYEQYF. Full variable domain (outside the CDR3, taken from reference TRBV2 and TRBJ2-7): EPEVTQTPSHQVTQMGQEVILRCVPISNHLYFYWYRQILGQKVEFLVSFYNNEISEKSEIFDDQFSVERPDGSNFTLKIRSTKLEDSAMYFCASSVLARSYEQYFGPGTRLTVT.

This rearrangement joins TRBV25-1 to TRBJ1-1; TRBD1 agrees at 7 bases. The CDR3 is made up of 17 amino acids. The trim removed 5 bases at V and 2 bases at J, leaving 14 bases unmatched. The germline V gene encodes CDR1 MGHDK and CDR2 SYGVNS. The CDR3 DNA reads TGTGCCAGCAGTAACTCTCTTGGGACAGTTTCCAACACTGAAGCTTTCTTT. Translating gives CASSNSLGTVSNTEAFF.

The V and J genes are TRBV25-1 and TRBJ1-4; no reliable D call. The length of the CDR3 is 15 residues. Germline CDR1 is MGHDK and CDR2 is SYGVNS. Trimming took 3 bases from V and 11 from J, leaving 19 bases between them. The CDR3 loop is CASSERYLTSGKLFF. In nucleotides, the CDR3 is TGTGCCAGCAGTGAGCGCTACTTAACGTCCGGGAAACTGTTTTTT.

The chain employs TRBV5-4 and TRBJ1-3; weak D call: TRBD1 (5 bases). The germline V gene encodes CDR1 SGHNT and CDR2 YYREEE (reference sequence). The germline V and J ends were trimmed by 2 bases and 0 bases, with 9 bases remaining between them. The CDR3 is 15 amino acids. The CDR3 DNA sequence: TGTGCCAGCAGCTTAGGGGCGAACTCTGGAAACACCATATATTTT. Its protein product is CASSLGANSGNTIYF.

The rearrangement links TRBV5-1 to TRBJ2-5; the D is unclear. V dropped 0 bases and J dropped 4 bases, with 10 bases sitting between them. The CDR3 is 14 amino acids. Germline CDR1 reads SGHRS; CDR2 reads YFSETQ. CDR3 DNA sequence: TGCGCCAGCAGCTTGGCGCCGGGTCCAGAGACCCAGTACTTC. Amino acids: CASSLAPGPETQYF.

The rearrangement links TRBV30 to TRBJ1-6, with D maybe TRBD1 (6 bases). The CDR3 loop spans 14 amino acids. CDR1 is GTSNPN, CDR2 SVGIG, per germline (reference sequence). Between the trimmed V and J ends, which lost 8 bases and 5 bases, there was a span of 16 bases. As DNA, the CDR3 is TGTGCCCGAGGGGGGGTCAACGATAATTCACCCCTCCACTTT. Amino acids: CARGGVNDNSPLHF.

The gene calls are TRBV28 and TRBJ2-4, with TRBD2 matching over 7 bases. With 3 bases clipped from V and 9 bases from J, the junction kept 5 bases outside the gene matches. This CDR3 comprises 13 residues. Germline V gives CDR1 MDHEN, CDR2 SYDVKM. The CDR3, as DNA: TGTGCCAGCAGTTTGGGAGGGGAGGGCATTCAGTACTTC. It translates to CASSLGGEGIQYF.

This clone came up once. The rearrangement uses TRBV28 and TRBJ2-1, with 11 bases that match TRBD2. With 5 bases clipped from V and 6 bases from J, the junction kept 3 bases outside the gene matches. This CDR3 has 14 amino acids. CDR1 MDHEN and CDR2 SYDVKM come from the germline V gene. The CDR3 region is CASSEGLAGNEQFF. In DNA form, the CDR3 reads TGTGCCAGCAGTGAAGGACTAGCGGGCAATGAGCAGTTCTTC.

The chain joins TRBV12-3 or TRBV12-4 to TRBJ2-1; 7 bases agree with TRBD2. CDR3 length: 13 residues. Trimming at V came to 1 base and at J to 10 bases, leaving 4 bases not matched to a gene. CDR3 amino acids: CASSLEAGKEQFF. In DNA form, the CDR3 reads TGTGCCAGCAGTTTAGAAGCGGGAAAAGAGCAGTTCTTC.

This chain links TRBV4-1 with TRBJ1-4; D not resolved. The germline V gene encodes CDR1 MGHRA and CDR2 YSYEKL. This CDR3 has 14 amino acids. The ends were cut back, 1 base at V and 6 bases at J, with 9 bases in the middle. In DNA, the CDR3 is TGCGCCAGCAGCCAAGCCGGGTCGTATGAAAAACTGTTTTTT. This encodes CASSQAGSYEKLFF.

J is TRBJ1-5 and V is TRBV19; D gene ambiguous. The CDR3 sequence is 14 residues long. The V gene's germline CDR1 is LNHDA and CDR2 SQIVND (reference sequence). V was shortened by 7 bases and J by 11 bases, with 21 bases between the two germline ends. For the CDR3, the DNA is TGTGCCAGTAAACACACGGCCGGGGTTCAAGCCCAGCATTTT. Its translation: CASKHTAGVQAQHF.

V is TRBV11-3 and J is TRBJ2-7, with TRBD1 matching 7 bases. Germline lookup yields CDR1 SGHNT and CDR2 YENEEA. CDR3 length: 16 residues. The V segment lost 4 bases and the J segment 1 base; nucleotides outside the gene matches: 10. CDR3 loop: CASSSPPGQRSYEQYF. The CDR3 nucleotides read TGTGCCAGCAGCTCCCCCCCGGGACAGCGATCCTACGAGCAGTACTTC.

The genes are TRBV10-3 and TRBJ2-7, with 8 bases fitting TRBD2. Trimming at V came to 5 bases and at J to 6 bases, leaving 12 bases not matched to a gene. This CDR3 region has 15 residues. Germline assignment: CDR1 ENHRY and CDR2 SYGVKD. CDR3 in DNA: TGTGCCATCAGTAAAACTAGCGGCCAAGGTCTCGAGCAGTACTTC. Translated: CAISKTSGQGLEQYF.

This chain links TRBV2 with TRBJ1-5; D may be TRBD1 (6 bases). Trimming pared 6 bases from V and 0 bases from J, leaving 6 bases between. Germline V gene lookup returns CDR1 SNHLY and CDR2 FYNNEI. The CDR3 consists of 13 residues. The CDR3 region is CASRGGSNQPQHF. The CDR3 coding sequence is TGTGCCAGCAGAGGGGGTAGCAATCAGCCCCAGCATTTT.

The chain employs TRBV3-1 (or the pseudogene TRBV3-2) and TRBJ2-5; 7 bases align to TRBD2. The CDR3 is 16 residues long. J lost 3 bases, V lost 0 bases, and 7 bases had no gene match. CDR1 and CDR2 from the germline V gene are LGHDT and YNNKEL (reference sequence). CDR3 nucleotides: TGTGCCAGCAGCCAAGATCTTGGTCTAGCGGAAGAGACCCAGTACTTC. Translation gives CASSQDLGLAEETQYF.

The chain carries TRBV6-6 and TRBJ1-4; 11 nucleotides align to TRBD1. This CDR3 spans 15 amino acids. V was clipped by 5 bases and J by 8 bases; unmatched bases: 7. Germline V gene data show CDR1 as MNHNY and CDR2 as SVGAGI (reference sequence). DNA for the CDR3: TGTGCCAGCAGTAAACCGGGACAGGGGGAGGAAAAACTGTTTTTT. Translated, it gives CASSKPGQGEEKLFF.

The V call is TRBV4-1, the J call TRBJ2-7; 9 bases map to TRBD1. Germline V gene data show CDR1 as MGHRA and CDR2 as YSYEKL. This CDR3 region has 15 residues. After removal of 3 bases from V and 5 bases from J, the junction contained 8 bases not matched to a gene. As DNA, the CDR3 is TGCGCCAGCAGCCACCCGGGACAGGGTAAAGACGAGCAGTACTTC. This translates into CASSHPGQGKDEQYF.

J is TRBJ1-1 and V is TRBV2; D gene uncertain. This CDR3 is 12 amino acids long. The V and J ends lost 6 bases and 7 bases respectively, with 12 bases between them. The germline V gene encodes CDR1 SNHLY and CDR2 FYNNEI. CDR3 coding DNA: TGTGCCAGCAGGGTTGACTCGCATGAAGCTTTCTTT. It translates to CASRVDSHEAFF.

J is TRBJ1-3 and V is TRBV24-1; D is ambiguous. The V end lost 3 bases, the J end lost 0 bases, and 5 bases lay between the germline ends. Per germline, CDR1 KGHDR and CDR2 SFDVKD. The CDR3 consists of 14 residues. CDR3 bases: TGTGCCACCAGTGATCGGAGCTCTGGAAACACCATATATTTT. It encodes CATSDRSSGNTIYF.

In nucleotides, the CDR3 is TGTGCCAGCAGCCCCGGGGGTCCCTATGAGCAGTTCTTC. Encoded protein: CASSPGGPYEQFF. The rearrangement links TRBV9 to TRBJ2-1; TRBD2 might be the D (6 bases). V lost 4 bases, J lost 8 bases, and 13 bases lay in between. Germline V gene sequence: CDR1 SGDLS, CDR2 YYNGEE. The CDR3 has 13 residues. The variable domain in full, with the rest retrieved from reference TRBV9 and TRBJ2-1, is DSGVTQTPKHLITATGQRVTLRCSPRSGDLSVYWYQQSLDQGLQFLIQYYNGEERAKGNILERFSAQQFPDLHSELNLSSLELGDSALYFCASSPGGPYEQFFGPGTRLTVL.

The V gene is TRBV4-2, the J gene TRBJ1-1; D not resolved. This CDR3 contains 14 residues. CDR1 is LGHNA and CDR2 is YNFKEQ in the germline V gene. V was clipped by 8 bases and J by 4 bases, with 17 bases between them. This CDR3 is CASAPSGIITEAFF. Written as DNA, the CDR3 is TGTGCCAGCGCCCCCTCGGGAATTATCACTGAAGCTTTCTTT.

The gene calls are TRBV7-2 and TRBJ2-1; possibly TRBD2 for D (5 bases). This CDR3 contains 14 residues. Germline CDR1 SGHTA, CDR2 FQGNSA. The V end was cut by 5 bases, the J end by 9 bases, with 17 bases between. In DNA, the CDR3 is TGTGCCAGCAGCCTCAGCGGAGAGGTTAGTGAGCAGTTCTTC. The encoded protein is CASSLSGEVSEQFF. Combining the CDR3 with reference TRBV7-2 and TRBJ2-1 gives the whole variable domain GAGVSQSPSNKVTEKGKDVELRCDPISGHTALYWYRQSLGQGLEFLIYFQGNSAPDKSGLPSDRFSAERTGGSVSTLTIQRTQQEDSAVYLCASSLSGEVSEQFFGPGTRLTVL.

Note on this clone: One end of the junction fails to match germline, which may point to a read error. The chain uses TRBV10-3 and TRBJ1-2, with TRBD1 matching 9 bases. CDR1 ENHRY and CDR2 SYGVKD come from the germline V gene. The CDR3 extends over 12 amino acids. The CDR3 reads CATHPGQGSGAF. The CDR3 coding sequence is TGTGCCACTCACCCGGGACAGGGAAGCGGCGCCTTC.

This chain links TRBV5-1 with TRBJ2-3, with 9 nucleotides matching TRBD1. Looked up from germline, CDR1 is SGHRS and CDR2 is YFSETQ. The CDR3 totals 18 residues. After removal of 3 bases from V and 2 bases from J, the junction contained 13 bases not matched to a gene. The CDR3 loop is CASSWGATGTGTTDTQYF. CDR3 in DNA: TGCGCCAGCAGCTGGGGGGCGACCGGGACAGGGACCACAGATACGCAGTATTTT. The full variable domain, with the rest looked up from reference TRBV5-1 and TRBJ2-3, is KAGVTQTPRYLIKTRGQQVTLSCSPISGHRSVSWYQQTPGQGLQFLFEYFSETQRNKGNFPGRFSGRQFSNSRSEMNVSTLELGDSALYLCASSWGATGTGTTDTQYFGPGTRLTVL.

The V and J genes are TRBV5-4 and TRBJ1-4; D gene unclear. The CDR3 is 13 residues long. Germline lookup yields CDR1 SGHNT and CDR2 YYREEE (reference sequence). Trimming stripped 4 bases from V and 4 bases from J, with 8 bases between. This CDR3 is CASSLEGNEKLFF. CDR3 bases: TGTGCCAGCAGCCTCGAGGGTAATGAAAAACTGTTTTTT. Based on the CDR3 plus reference TRBV5-4 and TRBJ1-4, the full variable domain is ETGVTQSPTHLIKTRGQQVTLRCSSQSGHNTVSWYQQALGQGPQFIFQYYREEENGRGNFPPRFSGLQFPNYSSELNVNALELDDSALYLCASSLEGNEKLFFGSGTQLSVL.